This note documents a single T cell receptor (beta chain) sequence. This sample was taken from a study of CD8 T cells in Susac syndrome. RNA was extracted with the RNeasy kit, and a quantity of about 0.45 to 1 ug was reverse transcribed using random hexamers. Coverage of TCR beta CDR3 amplification by immunoSEQ multiplex PCR extended to 54 Vbeta and 13 Jbeta. TCRdb re-analysed the immunoSEQ multiplex PCR reads in MiXCR, keeping a single row per CDR3 protein. The data show a few hundred thousand distinct CDR3 sequences, approximately 95% seen once. V was cut by 4 bases and J by 0 bases, with 9 bases left in between. Germline V gene data show CDR1 as SEHNR and CDR2 as FQNEAQ (reference sequence). The CDR3 is 14 amino acids. Sequencing of TCR beta covered CD8+ and CD4+ T cells obtained from blood.

The origin of this receptor is a human donor with multiple sclerosis. Sequencing was performed on CD4+ T cells from PBMCs. The rearrangement links TRBV7-9 to TRBJ1-1; a possible D gene is TRBD1 (5 bases). This CDR3 is CASSSEGVNTEAFF. In DNA, the CDR3 is TGTGCCAGCAGCTCAGAAGGGGTGAACACTGAAGCTTTCTTT.